The entry below describes one T cell receptor (beta chain). Its antigen is still unknown. All of the sorted populations showed purity greater than 95%. The data were obtained in a study of beta chain features in type 1 diabetes. General study results and limits: Fewer junction insertions and more nucleotide deletions appeared in type 1 diabetes patients. Over-representation of high TCR-expressing cells was a possible consequence of cDNA sequencing. Shorter TCRB CDR3s, moderately but significantly so, were found in Type 1 diabetes patients in all four CD4+ subsets. Comparison showed that naive, central memory and Treg TCRB repertoires appeared more similar among patients than among healthy donors.

Sequencing targeted expressed TCRB transcripts, as all isolated RNA had been reverse transcribed. The method was immunoSEQ multiplex PCR; TCRdb's version includes in-frame clones alone and lacks a portion of them. The sample includes 50,000 to 70,000 clones, around half of them seen just once. The CDR3 consists of 15 residues. Germline CDR1 and CDR2: MGHRA and YSYEKL. V was pared by 2 bases and J by 1 base, with 9 bases between. The chain carries TRBV4-1 and TRBJ1-5; D is unclear. This sequence was found in a woman aged 40 to 55 with type 1 diabetes. The material sequenced was Tregs from blood. CDR3 DNA sequence: TGCGCCAGCAGCCAATCCGACAAGAGCAATCAGCCCCAGCATTTT. Translation: CASSQSDKSNQPQHF.